Below are 26 T cell receptor beta chains sequenced from a single sample in a study of technical replicates of blood from several donors. Sequencing used immunoSEQ multiplex PCR; TCRdb keeps in-frame clones, though not all of them. The data show around 76,000 clones, approximately 96% seen once. The sample comprised T cells isolated from PBMCs. These receptors all come from a human donor in good health.

The CDR3 region has the DNA TGTGCCAGCAGTCCCACGAGCCCCGCGAACACCGGGGAGCTGTTTTTT. Protein product: CASSPTSPANTGELFF. The V call is TRBV6-6, the J call TRBJ2-2; D remains ambiguous. This CDR3 is built from 16 residues. V dropped 5 bases and J dropped 0 bases, with 13 bases sitting between them. Germline CDR1 reads MNHNY; CDR2 reads SVGAGI (reference sequence).

The chain couples TRBV7-9 to TRBJ1-4, with TRBD1 identical over 7 bases. The CDR3 is 14 amino acids. Per germline, CDR1 SEHNR and CDR2 FQNEAQ (reference sequence). V dropped 4 bases and J dropped 4; count of bases not matched to a gene: 3. CDR3 bases: TGTGCCAGCAGCTACGACAGGGTTAATGAAAAACTGTTTTTT. It translates to CASSYDRVNEKLFF.

The chain joins TRBV6-5 to TRBJ1-4; D remains ambiguous. CDR3 length equals 13 residues. Germline CDR1 reads MNHEY; CDR2 reads SVGAGI. V lost 6 bases and J 0 bases, leaving 5 bases between the germline ends. The CDR3 here is CASSRTTNEKLFF. CDR3 in DNA: TGTGCCAGCAGCCGTACAACTAATGAAAAACTGTTTTTT.

This chain uses TRBV11-2 with TRBJ1-6; D perhaps matches TRBD1 (5 bases). The CDR3 consists of 13 residues. V was trimmed by 3 bases and J by 10 bases, leaving 10 bases between them. Germline V lookup: CDR1 SGHAT, CDR2 FQNNGV. This CDR3 reads CASSLGGGSPLHF. The CDR3 DNA reads TGTGCCAGCAGCTTGGGGGGTGGATCACCCCTCCACTTT.

This sequence joins TRBV7-9 and TRBJ2-3; TRBD1 aligns across 8 bases. The CDR3 length is 16 residues. From germline, CDR1 is SEHNR and CDR2 FQNEAQ (reference sequence). With 0 bases clipped from V and 2 bases from J, the junction kept 4 bases outside the gene matches. The CDR3 DNA sequence: TGTGCCAGCAGCTTAGCGCTGGACAGGGTCACAGATACGCAGTATTTT. This gives the protein CASSLALDRVTDTQYF.

The chain is built from TRBV6-6 and TRBJ2-7; perhaps TRBD1 as D (5 bases). The ends were cut back, 0 bases at V and 6 bases at J, with 15 bases in the middle. The CDR3 loop spans 15 amino acids. CDR1 is MNHNY and CDR2 is SVGAGI in the germline V gene (reference sequence). This CDR3 is CASSYSVSGSGEQYF. CDR3 bases: TGTGCCAGCAGTTACTCGGTATCAGGGTCCGGCGAGCAGTACTTC.

The chain joins TRBV7-6 to TRBJ2-2; 9 nucleotides align to TRBD1. This CDR3 has 16 residues. V dropped 5 bases and J dropped 8; count of bases not matched to a gene: 12. The germline gives CDR1 SGHVS, CDR2 FNYEAQ. In DNA, the CDR3 is TGTGCCAGCAGCGCCTTACCCGGGACAGGGCTAGGGGAGCTGTTTTTT. Its protein is CASSALPGTGLGELFF.

This chain joins TRBV19 and TRBJ2-1; D is unresolved. This CDR3 has 14 amino acids. V was shortened by 5 bases and J by 0 bases, with 8 bases between the two germline ends. Germline V CDR1 and CDR2: LNHDA, SQIVND (reference sequence). The CDR3, as DNA: TGTGCCAGTAGTCCGATCTACTCCTACAATGAGCAGTTCTTC. It specifies CASSPIYSYNEQFF.

The J gene is TRBJ1-1, the V gene TRBV28; D is ambiguous. Trimming cost V 5 bases and J 3 bases, with 16 bases left between them. Germline V gives CDR1 MDHEN, CDR2 SYDVKM. The CDR3 spans 15 residues. The CDR3 spells CASSPRGLSHTEAFF. CDR3 nucleotide sequence: TGTGCCAGCAGTCCGAGAGGGCTTTCCCACACTGAAGCTTTCTTT. Based on the CDR3 plus reference TRBV28 and TRBJ1-1, the full variable domain is DVKVTQSSRYLVKRTGEKVFLECVQDMDHENMFWYRQDPGLGLRLIYFSYDVKMKEKGDIPEGYSVSREKKERFSLILESASTNQTSMYLCASSPRGLSHTEAFFGQGTRLTVV.

The chain combines TRBV13 with TRBJ1-1; D is unclear. V shed 5 bases and J shed 5 bases, with 9 bases lying between them. From germline, CDR1 is PRHDT and CDR2 FYEKMQ (reference sequence). The CDR3 totals 12 residues. CDR3 sequence: CASSLPGTEAFF. The CDR3 DNA reads as TGTGCCAGCAGCCTCCCGGGGACTGAAGCTTTCTTT.

About this clone itself: Other DNA sequences from this sample encode an identical CDR3 as well. V and J are TRBV30 and TRBJ2-5; D call uncertain. Germline CDR1 GTSNPN, CDR2 SVGIG (reference sequence). This CDR3 is built from 12 residues. V shed 2 bases and J shed 2 bases, with 6 bases lying between them. The CDR3 DNA reads TGTGCCTGGAGTTTCGGGCAAGAGACCCAGTACTTC. Its translation: CAWSFGQETQYF. The full variable domain, rest sourced from reference TRBV30 and TRBJ2-5, is SQTIHQWPATLVQPVGSPLSLECTVEGTSNPNLYWYRQAAGRGLQLLFYSVGIGQISSEVPQNLSASRPQDRQFILSSKKLLLSDSGFYLCAWSFGQETQYFGPGTRLLVL.

This chain joins TRBV9 and TRBJ2-2, with TRBD2 matching 7 bases. The CDR3 is made up of 15 amino acids. J was trimmed by 6 bases and V by 4 bases; bases with no gene match: 9. Looked up from germline, CDR1 is SGDLS and CDR2 is YYNGEE. The CDR3 coding sequence is TGTGCCAGCAGCCCACGCGGGAGTATCGCCGGGGAGCTGTTTTTT. Translating it yields CASSPRGSIAGELFF.

The chain has TRBV10-3 and TRBJ2-5; 9 bases fit TRBD1. Germline CDR1 reads ENHRY; CDR2 reads SYGVKD. Trimming took 4 bases from V and 5 from J; bases not matched to a gene: 8. This CDR3 is built from 15 residues. CDR3 sequence reads: CAISGSTGGVETQYF. The CDR3 DNA reads as TGTGCCATCAGTGGATCGACAGGGGGGGTGGAGACCCAGTACTTC.

The J gene is TRBJ2-3, the V gene TRBV27; maybe TRBD1 (5 bases). Germline V gives CDR1 MNHEY, CDR2 SMNVEV (reference sequence). This CDR3 spans 13 amino acids. Trimming left V 5 bases short and J 3 bases short, with 9 bases between. CDR3 residues: CASSMTATDTQYF. For the CDR3, the DNA is TGTGCCAGCAGTATGACAGCGACAGATACGCAGTATTTT.

This rearrangement joins TRBV10-2 to TRBJ2-5, with 11 bases aligning to TRBD1. V shed 7 bases, J shed 9 bases, and the junction held 16 bases outside the gene matches. The CDR3 runs 16 residues. Germline loops: CDR1 WSHSY, CDR2 SAAADI. CDR3 sequence: CASTQTGTGGRGSQYF. For the CDR3, the DNA is TGCGCCAGCACCCAGACAGGGACAGGGGGTCGTGGGTCCCAGTACTTC.

This clone came up once. V gene TRBV30 combines with J gene TRBJ2-7; tentative D call: TRBD1 (5 bases). V dropped 2 bases and J dropped 1 base, with 12 bases sitting between them. CDR1 and CDR2 from the germline V gene are GTSNPN and SVGIG (reference sequence). The CDR3 extends over 14 amino acids. Written as DNA, the CDR3 is TGTGCCTGGAGTTCGACAGAAGGGTCCTACGAGCAGTACTTC. This codes for CAWSSTEGSYEQYF.

V usage is TRBV2 and J usage is TRBJ1-2; possibly TRBD1 for D (6 bases). The CDR3 has 11 amino acids. Trimming took off 8 bases at V and 8 bases at J, with 12 bases between the two ends. Germline CDR1 and CDR2: SNHLY and FYNNEI. The CDR3 is CASLGQLGYTF. CDR3 DNA: TGTGCCAGCTTAGGACAGCTAGGCTACACCTTC.

This chain connects TRBV28 to TRBJ1-1, with TRBD1 as a possible D gene (5 bases). V lost 7 bases and J lost 3, with 18 bases in between. Germline V gene lookup returns CDR1 MDHEN and CDR2 SYDVKM. The CDR3 runs to 15 residues. CDR3 residues: CASTSLGRGYTEAFF. Written as DNA, the CDR3 is TGTGCCAGCACCTCCTTGGGGCGGGGGTACACTGAAGCTTTCTTT.

The rearrangement uses TRBV7-2 and TRBJ2-7, with TRBD2 matching 14 bases. V gave up 5 bases and J gave up 5 bases; unmatched junction bases: 5. The germline V gene encodes CDR1 SGHTA and CDR2 FQGNSA. The CDR3 is made up of 15 amino acids. The CDR3 here is CASSPGTSGSHEQYF. The CDR3 DNA reads TGTGCCAGCAGCCCTGGGACTAGCGGGAGCCACGAGCAGTACTTC.

The chain has TRBV25-1 and TRBJ2-7; TRBD2 agrees at 8 bases. Germline trimming cut 10 bases from V and 0 bases from J; bases unmatched to any gene: 8. From germline, CDR1 is MGHDK and CDR2 SYGVNS. The CDR3 sequence is 14 residues long. CDR3 sequence (DNA): TGTGCCACCGTGCGGGGGGCCAGCTCCTACGAGCAGTACTTC. It is translated as CATVRGASSYEQYF.

The chain couples TRBV18 to TRBJ1-4, with D possibly TRBD1 on 5 matching bases. V lost 3 bases and J lost 8, with 7 bases in between. The CDR3 loop spans 12 amino acids. In germline, CDR1 is KGHSH, CDR2 LQKENI. CDR3 nucleotide sequence: TGTGCCAGCTCACCGGACAAGGAAAAACTGTTTTTT. Protein sequence: CASSPDKEKLFF.

The genes are TRBV5-1 and TRBJ1-3; 7 bases map to TRBD1. Germline values: CDR1 SGHRS, CDR2 YFSETQ. V gave up 4 bases and J gave up 2 bases; unmatched junction bases: 3. The CDR3 covers 14 residues. CDR3 sequence: CASSPDRAGNTIYF. CDR3 DNA sequence: TGCGCCAGCAGCCCCGACAGGGCTGGAAACACCATATATTTT.

This rearrangement joins TRBV9 to TRBJ1-5; perhaps TRBD1 as D (6 bases). The CDR3 spans 15 residues. Germline V gene lookup returns CDR1 SGDLS and CDR2 YYNGEE. V gave up 0 bases and J gave up 7 bases, with 14 bases separating them. DNA of the CDR3: TGTGCCAGCAGCGTAGCTGGGAGGGGGGACCAGCCCCAGCATTTT. Its translation: CASSVAGRGDQPQHF. Using reference TRBV9 and TRBJ1-5 for the parts outside the CDR3, the full variable domain is DSGVTQTPKHLITATGQRVTLRCSPRSGDLSVYWYQQSLDQGLQFLIQYYNGEERAKGNILERFSAQQFPDLHSELNLSSLELGDSALYFCASSVAGRGDQPQHFGDGTRLSIL.

The CDR3 loop is CASSRGGVYGYTF. CDR3 bases: TGTGCCAGCAGCCGAGGGGGAGTCTATGGCTACACCTTC. This sequence joins TRBV7-9 and TRBJ1-2; tentative D call: TRBD1 (6 bases). This CDR3 spans 13 amino acids. Germline CDR1 reads SEHNR; CDR2 reads FQNEAQ (reference sequence). Trimming cost V 5 bases and J 4 bases, with 11 bases left between them.

The V call is TRBV6-1, the J call TRBJ2-1, with 12 positions matching TRBD2. J was trimmed by 9 bases and V by 6 bases; bases with no gene match: 9. CDR3 size: 15 residues. Germline CDR1 MNHNS, CDR2 SASEGT. The CDR3 coding sequence is TGTGCCAGCAGCTTACGGACTAGCGGGATTTTTGAGCAGTTCTTC. It codes for CASSLRTSGIFEQFF.

This chain links TRBV4-1 with TRBJ2-7, with 9 bases fitting TRBD2. The CDR3 is made up of 12 amino acids. Germline CDR1 and CDR2: MGHRA and YSYEKL. The V gene end was trimmed by 8 bases and the J gene end by 6 bases; junction bases not matched to a gene: 5. CDR3 sequence: CASAGGGGEQYF. The CDR3 nucleotides are TGCGCCAGCGCCGGCGGGGGGGGCGAGCAGTACTTC.